A selection of T cell receptor beta chains follows, all from one sample in a study of blood T cell repertoires in COVID-19. Sequencing used immunoSEQ multiplex PCR; TCRdb keeps in-frame clones, though not all of them. The sample has about 49,000 clones; around 86% are singletons. The source material was peripheral blood. The receptor set was obtained from a woman older than 75 with COVID-19, enrolled during active disease. Both conserved end residues are part of each CDR3. A D gene is named only where the DNA matches it firmly. Clone size is shown for a subset of rows, as once, few, many or a class of expanded clone.

v_call	j_call	clone_size	d_call	cdr3_aa	cdr3_nt
TRBV29-1	TRBJ2-7	NA	NA	CSVEGNEQYF	TGCAGCGTTGAAGGTAACGAGCAGTACTTC
TRBV7-3	TRBJ1-3	NA	NA	CASSRGTGFENTIYF	TGTGCCAGCAGCCGGGGGACTGGTTTCGAAAACACCATATATTTT
TRBV19	TRBJ2-1	NA	TRBD2	CASSIDLSGRGGDYNEQFF	TGTGCCAGTAGTATAGATCTAAGCGGGAGGGGGGGCGACTACAATGAGCAGTTCTTC
TRBV9	TRBJ2-5	NA	TRBD2	CASSDPLGLAGRETQYF	TGTGCCAGCAGCGACCCTCTCGGACTAGCGGGGCGGGAGACCCAGTACTTC
TRBV6-6	TRBJ2-7	NA	TRBD1	CASSTGTGFNEQYF	TGTGCCAGCAGTACCGGGACAGGGTTCAACGAGCAGTACTTC
TRBV6-1	TRBJ2-4	NA	NA	CASSEMRGPRNIQYF	TGTGCCAGCAGTGAAATGAGAGGGCCCCGAAACATTCAGTACTTC
TRBV7-3	TRBJ2-2	NA	NA	CASSQNTAAGELFF	TGTGCCAGCAGCCAAAACACCGCCGCCGGGGAGCTGTTTTTT
TRBV5-1	TRBJ2-7	NA	TRBD2	CASSLDLAGVEQYF	TGCGCCAGCAGCTTGGATCTAGCGGGAGTTGAGCAGTACTTC
TRBV12-5	TRBJ1-1	NA	NA	CASGTGYTEAFF	TGTGCTAGTGGCACAGGGTACACTGAAGCTTTCTTT
TRBV18	TRBJ2-5	NA	NA	CASSPGNQETQYF	TGTGCCAGCTCGCCTGGCAACCAAGAGACCCAGTACTTC
TRBV30	TRBJ2-6	NA	TRBD1	CAWSARTGGTNVLTF	TGTGCCTGGAGTGCTAGGACAGGGGGCACCAACGTCCTGACTTTC
TRBV18	TRBJ2-1	NA	NA	CASSPDPDSYNEQFF	TGTGCCAGCTCACCCGATCCAGACTCCTACAATGAGCAGTTCTTC
TRBV5-6	TRBJ2-1	NA	NA	CASYDRRSYNEQFF	TGTGCCAGCTATGACAGGCGATCCTACAATGAGCAGTTCTTC
TRBV27	TRBJ2-1	NA	TRBD1	CASRVSTRGRMNEQFF	TGTGCCAGCAGGGTATCCACTAGGGGGCGGATGAATGAGCAGTTCTTC
TRBV19	TRBJ2-3	NA	TRBD2	CATGSSGRSDTQYF	TGTGCCACCGGGTCTAGCGGGAGATCAGATACGCAGTATTTT
TRBV5-1	TRBJ2-1	NA	TRBD2	CASSLVGQRTSGGTYNEQFF	TGCGCCAGCAGCTTGGTGGGACAAAGGACTAGCGGGGGTACCTACAATGAGCAGTTCTTC
TRBV27	TRBJ2-7	few	NA	CASRGGTYEQYF	TGTGCCAGCAGGGGGGGAACCTACGAGCAGTACTTC
TRBV27	TRBJ1-2	NA	NA	CASSTHGDNYGYTF	TGTGCCAGCAGTACTCACGGGGATAACTATGGCTACACCTTC
TRBV7-9	TRBJ2-6	few	TRBD1	CASSRGTAANSGANVLTF	TGTGCCAGCAGCAGAGGGACAGCCGCCAACTCTGGGGCCAACGTCCTGACTTTC
TRBV5-6	TRBJ1-1	NA	TRBD1	CASSLRNQGARTEAFF	TGTGCCAGCAGCTTGAGGAATCAGGGGGCGCGAACTGAAGCTTTCTTT
TRBV5-5	TRBJ2-2	NA	TRBD2	CASSKGLAGGNTGELFF	TGTGCCAGCAGCAAAGGACTAGCGGGAGGGAACACCGGGGAGCTGTTTTTT
TRBV27	TRBJ2-1	few	NA	CASSSPSVDNEQFF	TGTGCCAGCAGTTCGCCCTCGGTAGACAATGAGCAGTTCTTC
TRBV28	TRBJ2-7	once	NA	CASSATGTLAYEQYF	TGTGCCAGCAGTGCAACCGGGACACTAGCCTACGAGCAGTACTTC
TRBV4-1	TRBJ2-7	NA	TRBD1	CASSQVHRGFEQYF	TGCGCCAGCAGCCAAGTGCACAGGGGGTTCGAGCAGTACTTC
TRBV7-3	TRBJ2-2	NA	TRBD1	CASSSSRDRSAGELFF	TGTGCCAGCAGCTCGTCCCGGGACAGGTCCGCCGGGGAGCTGTTTTTT
TRBV24-1	TRBJ2-1	NA	TRBD2	CATSAVTSGRADEQFF	TGTGCCACCAGTGCCGTGACTAGCGGGAGGGCCGATGAGCAGTTCTTC
TRBV24-1	TRBJ1-6	few	NA	CATAERGPNSPLHF	TGTGCCACCGCCGAGCGGGGTCCGAATTCACCCCTCCACTTT
TRBV4-1	TRBJ1-5	NA	NA	CASSQGQVNQPQHF	TGCGCCAGCAGCCAAGGACAGGTGAATCAGCCCCAGCATTTT
TRBV19	TRBJ1-5	NA	NA	CASSIGQLGNQPQHF	TGTGCCAGTAGTATAGGACAGTTGGGGAATCAGCCCCAGCATTTT
TRBV9	TRBJ1-6	few	TRBD1	CASSSRGTDYNSPLHF	TGTGCCAGCAGCTCTCGAGGGACAGACTATAATTCACCCCTCCACTTT
TRBV7-3	TRBJ2-5	NA	NA	CASSEQGQETQYF	TGTGCCAGCAGCGAACAGGGACAAGAGACCCAGTACTTC
TRBV19	TRBJ2-3	NA	TRBD2	CASSGTSGTDTQYF	TGTGCCAGTAGCGGGACTAGCGGCACAGATACGCAGTATTTT
TRBV19	TRBJ2-2	once	TRBD2	CASSPKTSGSFLAGELFF	TGTGCCAGTAGCCCCAAGACTAGCGGGAGTTTTTTGGCCGGGGAGCTGTTTTTT
TRBV5-1	TRBJ1-4	NA	NA	CASSFGGLTNEKLFF	TGCGCCAGCAGCTTCGGGGGGCTGACTAATGAAAAACTGTTTTTT
TRBV5-1	TRBJ2-1	NA	TRBD2	CASSMILAGGSYSSYNEQFF	TGCGCCAGCAGCATGATCCTAGCGGGAGGCTCCTACAGCTCCTACAATGAGCAGTTCTTC
TRBV2	TRBJ1-1	NA	NA	CASMAGKAFF	TGTGCCAGCATGGCAGGCAAAGCTTTCTTT
TRBV12-5	TRBJ2-3	NA	TRBD1	CASSRGGPTDTQYF	TGTGCTAGCAGCCGAGGGGGCCCCACAGATACGCAGTATTTT
TRBV6-5	TRBJ2-3	NA	NA	CASSQGWTDTQYF	TGTGCCAGCAGTCAGGGGTGGACAGATACGCAGTATTTT
TRBV30	TRBJ2-7	NA	NA	CAWTVQGGVAGEQYF	TGTGCCTGGACTGTCCAGGGAGGAGTGGCGGGGGAGCAGTACTTC
TRBV19	TRBJ2-2	NA	NA	CARMEGGGNTGELFF	TGTGCCAGGATGGAGGGAGGGGGAAACACCGGGGAGCTGTTTTTT
TRBV18	TRBJ1-1	NA	TRBD1	CASSPLGQVGYTFF	TGTGCCAGCTCACCACTCGGACAGGTCGGATACACTTTCTTT
TRBV19	TRBJ1-1	NA	NA	CASSFGRGNTEAFF	TGTGCCAGTAGTTTCGGCAGGGGTAACACTGAAGCTTTCTTT
TRBV18	TRBJ1-4	NA	TRBD1	CASSPGQNNEKLFF	TGTGCCAGCTCACCGGGACAGAATAATGAAAAACTGTTTTTT
TRBV10-3	TRBJ2-5	few	TRBD1	CAISGQGAGETQYF	TGTGCCATCAGTGGGCAGGGGGCTGGAGAGACCCAGTACTTC
TRBV6-2/TRBV6-3	TRBJ1-5	NA	NA	CASSYSRRGGNQPQHF	TGTGCCAGCAGTTACTCGAGGAGGGGAGGCAATCAGCCCCAGCATTTT
TRBV6-5	TRBJ2-2	NA	NA	CASSLVGSLFF	TGTGCCAGCAGTCTAGTCGGGTCCCTGTTTTTT
TRBV7-9	TRBJ2-3	NA	TRBD2	CAWILAGTDTQYF	TGTGCCTGGATTCTAGCGGGAACAGATACGCAGTATTTT
TRBV28	TRBJ1-5	NA	TRBD1	CASSNRGLQPQHF	TGTGCCAGCAGCAACAGGGGGCTTCAGCCCCAGCATTTT